These T cell receptor beta chains were read from a single sample in a study of cytomegalovirus exposure and HLA in healthy donors. Profiled with immunoSEQ multiplex PCR; TCRdb holds only in-frame clones, not every one. The sample comprises fewer than 250,000 clones, roughly 80% of which are singletons, and approximately 0.39% rests with the top ten. The sample taken for sequencing was PBMCs. Receptors originate from a male donor in good health and CMV-seropositive. Both conserved end residues are trimmed from each CDR3.

v_call,j_call,cdr3_length,cdr3_aa
TRBV5-8,-,13,ASSLGSGGSNEQY
TRBV7-6,TRBJ2-5,14,ASSFSAEGMEETQY
TRBV5-1,TRBJ1-3,17,ASSLAPGQPDLSGNTIY
TRBV2,TRBJ2-2,12,ASSRLASTGELF
TRBV10-3,TRBJ2-2,14,AISEEDRVTPGELF
TRBV7-6,TRBJ2-5,12,ASSFLRSQETQY
TRBV14,TRBJ2-3,9,ASSWEDTQY
TRBV5-5,TRBJ2-7,13,ASSPTGTGGYEQY
TRBV5-6,TRBJ2-5,12,ASSRERVTVAQY
TRBV6-6,TRBJ2-3,14,ASSPGLAEGTDTQY
TRBV29-1,TRBJ1-1,9,SVASLTEAF
TRBV5-1,TRBJ2-5,13,ASSLLLSGEETQY
TRBV7-9,TRBJ1-2,12,ASSPDGQNYGYT
TRBV10-3,TRBJ1-2,10,AISVGAPGYT